The clone carrying this T cell receptor beta chain was seen ten or more times. TCRdb itself ran the RT-PCR reads through MiXCR, one entry per CDR3 protein. The sample comprises 200,000 to 250,000 distinct CDR3 sequences, 13% to 15% of which are singletons, and 11% rests with the top ten. This entry belongs to a study of patients and donors after allogeneic stem cell transplantation. The clonotype comes from a human donor who was either an allogeneic HSCT recipient or a stem cell or donor lymphocyte infusion donor (not recorded which). It is not recorded whose cells these are; they may come from a transplant donor. Sequenced material: blood, either unsorted or a sorted T cell fraction (not recorded which).

The CDR3 loop reads CASSFGLTEDSPLHF. The CDR3 coding sequence is TGTGCCAGCAGCTTCGGACTCACCGAGGATTCACCCCTCCACTTT. This sequence joins TRBV5-6 and TRBJ1-6; no firm D call. Per germline, CDR1 SGHDT and CDR2 YYEEEE. The germline V and J ends were trimmed by 2 bases and 8 bases, with 14 bases remaining between them. The CDR3 is 15 residues long.